These 12 T cell receptor beta chains were sequenced from one sample in a study of monozygotic twins with inflammatory bowel disease (dated by TCRdb to the late 2010s). Receptor libraries were prepared by 5' RACE. TCRdb shows the sequencer as Illumina HiSeq 2500. TCRdb reprocessed the reads, and each CDR3 protein sequence is entered once, without DNA. The sample table includes 350,000 to 550,000 distinct CDR3 sequences. The leading ten clones occupy approximately 2.4% of the sample. The sample taken for sequencing was blood. These receptors originate from a human donor with ulcerative colitis or Crohn's disease, or a healthy co-twin of an affected twin (not recorded which).

The chain is built from TRBV6-1 and TRBJ2-7; TCRdb's D call of TRBD1 is untestable without DNA. From germline, CDR1 is MNHNS and CDR2 SASEGT. The CDR3 runs 14 residues. The CDR3 region is CASTSTGIPYEQYF.

V and J are TRBV5-6 and TRBJ2-1; TCRdb designates TRBD2, a call that cannot be tested without DNA. From germline, CDR1 is SGHDT and CDR2 YYEEEE. The CDR3 totals 19 residues. CDR3 in amino acids: CASSFPTWRGGISYNEQFF. Together with reference TRBV5-6 and TRBJ2-1, the CDR3 gives the full variable domain: DAGVTQSPTHLIKTRGQQVTLRCSPKSGHDTVSWYQQALGQGPQFIFQYYEEEERQRGNFPDRFSGHQFPNYSSELNVNALLLGDSALYLCASSFPTWRGGISYNEQFFGPGTRLTVL.

The rearrangement links TRBV20-1 to TRBJ2-1; the TCRdb D gene call, TRBD2, has no DNA to confirm it. The length of the CDR3 is 13 residues. CDR1 is DFQATT, CDR2 SNEGSKA, per germline (reference sequence). The CDR3 loop reads CSARPGLAYEQFF.

The chain employs TRBV18 and TRBJ1-1; the TCRdb call, TRBD1, lacks DNA for checking. Germline CDR1 KGHSH, CDR2 LQKENI. The CDR3 is made up of 15 amino acids. The CDR3 loop reads CASSRDRFVNTEAFF.

CDR3 sequence: CATSRMENTEAFF. J is TRBJ1-1 and V is TRBV15. This CDR3 is built from 13 residues. Germline CDR1 is LNHNV and CDR2 is YYDKDF (reference sequence).

V is TRBV6-5 and J is TRBJ2-2; the TRBD2 assignment by TCRdb is unverifiable without DNA. Looked up from germline, CDR1 is MNHEY and CDR2 is SVGAGI. CDR3 length: 15 amino acids. CDR3 sequence reads: CASSYSWPNTGELFF.

The chain is built from TRBV28 and TRBJ2-3. This CDR3 is built from 14 residues. Germline values: CDR1 MDHEN, CDR2 SYDVKM. This chain's CDR3 is CASSLPSSTDTQYF.

V usage is TRBV12-3 or TRBV12-4 and J usage is TRBJ2-3; the TRBD2 assignment by TCRdb is unverifiable without DNA. This CDR3 is 16 amino acids long. The CDR3: CASSEGTSGRLDTQYF.

CDR3: CASSPGIGGRGTEAFF. The chain recombines TRBV3-1 with TRBJ1-1; TCRdb indicates TRBD1, and absent DNA this call remains unverified. There are 16 residues in the CDR3. Germline CDR1 LGHDT, CDR2 YNNKEL (reference sequence).

The CDR3: CASSPGLLYEQYF. The chain is built from TRBV5-6 and TRBJ2-7; TCRdb's D gene call, TRBD2, goes unchecked for lack of DNA. This CDR3 is 13 amino acids long. The germline gives CDR1 SGHDT, CDR2 YYEEEE.

The J gene is TRBJ2-3, the V gene TRBV19; TCRdb selects TRBD2, and the lack of DNA leaves this call unchecked. CDR1 LNHDA and CDR2 SQIVND come from the germline V gene (reference sequence). The CDR3 length is 16 residues. CDR3 loop: CASSIVSGSSTDTQYF.

V usage is TRBV29-1 and J usage is TRBJ1-1. CDR1 and CDR2 from the germline V gene are SQVTM and ANQGSEA. The CDR3 spans 16 residues. The CDR3 reads CSVIVPGTMMNTEAFF. The whole variable domain, remainder taken from reference TRBV29-1 and TRBJ1-1, is SAVISQKPSRDICQRGTSLTIQCQVDSQVTMMFWYRQQPGQSLTLIATANQGSEATYESGFVIDKFPISRPNLTFSTLTVSNMSPEDSSIYLCSVIVPGTMMNTEAFFGQGTRLTVV.